The next 16 T cell receptor beta chains were all read from a single sample in a study of T cell clonality in common variable immunodeficiency. Sequenced by immunoSEQ multiplex PCR; TCRdb stores in-frame clones only, minus some. Altogether over 35,000 clones were found in the sample, and no singletons occur. The source material was peripheral blood mononuclear cells. These receptors were collected from a person aged 18 to 75 in good health.

On this clone: The read comes to an end 3 residues before the CDR3 does, leaving the germline J gene to fill in the end. J is TRBJ2-3 and V is TRBV30, with a weak D call TRBD2 (6 bases). This CDR3 spans 13 amino acids. The germline CDR1 and CDR2 sequences are GTSNPN and SVGIG (reference sequence). The covered CDR3 bases are TGTGCCTGGAGCGGAAGCGGCCGGGGGACG. Amino acids: CAWSGSGRGT. The entire CDR3 is CAWSGSGRGTQYF.

This clone was observed a few times. The CDR3 goes on 3 residues after the read ends, and that part is filled in from the germline J gene. V and J are TRBV5-6 and TRBJ2-1; 8 bases line up with TRBD2. The junction had 4 bases not matched to a gene; V was cut back by 0 bases and J by 5 bases. Looked up from germline, CDR1 is SGHDT and CDR2 is YYEEEE. This CDR3 has 15 amino acids. Partial CDR3 DNA: TGTGCCAGCAGCTTGGTAGCGGGAAATCACAATGAG. Its translation: CASSLVAGNHNE. The CDR3, in full, reads CASSLVAGNHNEQFF. Using reference TRBV5-6 and TRBJ2-1 for the parts outside the CDR3, the full variable domain is DAGVTQSPTHLIKTRGQQVTLRCSPKSGHDTVSWYQQALGQGPQFIFQYYEEEERQRGNFPDRFSGHQFPNYSSELNVNALLLGDSALYLCASSLVAGNHNEQFFGPGTRLTVL.

This clone was seen at least ten times. From the germline J gene comes the end of the CDR3, since the read stops 3 residues before it. The chain links TRBV20-1 to TRBJ2-5; 8 bases align to TRBD2. Germline V CDR1 and CDR2: DFQATT, SNEGSKA (reference sequence). This CDR3 comprises 14 residues. Trimming removed 8 bases from V and 3 bases from J; junction bases left unmatched: 11. The CDR3 DNA, read in part, is TGCAGTATCCGATCCGGGACTAGGGAAGAGACC. This codes for CSIRSGTREET. The whole CDR3 sequence is CSIRSGTREETQYF.

The chain's CDR3 is CASSWPGLAGGEQYF. The CDR3 DNA, read in part, is TGTGCCAGCAGCTGGCCCGGACTAGCGGGAGGCGAG. V usage is TRBV7-9 and J usage is TRBJ2-7; 14 bases map to TRBD2. The CDR3 end falls 3 residues outside the read, so it is completed with the germline J gene. This CDR3 spans 15 amino acids. The V and J ends lost 4 bases and 6 bases, in that order; junction bases with no gene match: 5. CDR1 and CDR2 (germline): SEHNR, FQNEAQ (reference sequence). Filled out from reference TRBV7-9 and TRBJ2-7, the complete variable domain reads DTGVSQNPRHKITKRGQNVTFRCDPISEHNRLYWYRQTLGQGPEFLTYFQNEAQLEKSRLLSDRFSAERPKGSFSTLEIQRTEQGDSAMYLCASSWPGLAGGEQYFGPGTRLTVT.

There are many counts of this clone. CDR3 residues: CASSALGTSTDTQYF. The CDR3 bases that were read are TGTGCCAGCAGCGCCCTGGGCACCTCCACAGATACG. The chain links TRBV11-2 to TRBJ2-3; no reliable D call. The read stops 3 residues short of the end of the CDR3; the missing end is completed from the germline J gene. Looked up from germline, CDR1 is SGHAT and CDR2 is FQNNGV. Trimming took off 5 bases at V and 2 bases at J, with 14 bases between the two ends. The CDR3 length is 15 residues. Together with reference TRBV11-2 and TRBJ2-3, the CDR3 gives the full variable domain: EAGVAQSPRYKIIEKRQSVAFWCNPISGHATLYWYQQILGQGPKLLIQFQNNGVVDDSQLPKDRFSAERLKGVDSTLKIQPAKLEDSAVYLCASSALGTSTDTQYFGPGTRLTVL.

Many counts were recorded for this clone. With the read ending 3 residues before the CDR3 end, the germline J gene is used to fill in that end. The rearrangement joins TRBV20-1 to TRBJ2-7; D is uncertain. Trimming took 6 bases from V and 3 from J, leaving 15 bases between them. The CDR3 is 13 amino acids. The germline CDR1 and CDR2 sequences are DFQATT and SNEGSKA (reference sequence). The CDR3 loop is CSAPLKNFYEQYF. The sequenced part of the CDR3 DNA is TGCAGTGCCCCCCTTAAGAACTTCTACGAG.

This clone appeared many times. The read terminates 3 residues ahead of where the CDR3 ends, so the germline J gene completes it. The gene calls are TRBV5-6 and TRBJ2-1; TRBD2 aligns across 10 bases. There are 15 residues in the CDR3. V gave up 2 bases and J gave up 9 bases; unmatched junction bases: 8. Germline CDR1 and CDR2: SGHDT and YYEEEE. CDR3 DNA (partial): TGTGCCAGCAGCTTCACCGGACTAGCGGATGGTGAG. This translates into CASSFTGLADGE. The full-length CDR3 reads as CASSFTGLADGEQFF.

At least ten counts were recorded for this clone. At one boundary the junction diverges from the germline segment, which might be a read error. Sequencing ends 3 residues short of the CDR3 end; the germline J gene provides the rest. The chain joins TRBV5-1 to TRBJ1-3; D may be TRBD1 (5 bases). This CDR3 is 15 amino acids long. Germline V gene data show CDR1 as SGHRS and CDR2 as YFSETQ. The CDR3 DNA, read in part, is TGCGCCAGCAGCTTGACTCAGGGAGGTGGAGACACC. Its protein product is CASSLTQGGGDT. The full CDR3 protein reads CASSLTQGGGDTIYF.

Many counts were recorded for this clone. The read stops 3 residues short of the end of the CDR3; the missing end is completed from the germline J gene. The chain carries TRBV7-2 and TRBJ1-6, with D tentatively TRBD1 (5 bases). Trimming pared 2 bases from V and 6 bases from J, leaving 11 bases between. This CDR3 has 15 residues. Germline CDR1 SGHTA, CDR2 FQGNSA. The covered CDR3 bases are TGTGCCAGCAGCTTACCGGCAGGGCTTAATTCACCC. Translating gives CASSLPAGLNSP. The entire CDR3 protein is CASSLPAGLNSPLHF.

In its sample, this clone was seen many times. The CDR3 end lies 3 residues beyond the end of the read and is filled in from the germline J gene. The chain combines TRBV3-1 (or the pseudogene TRBV3-2) with TRBJ2-5; no clear D. The CDR3 contains 14 residues. Germline V gene sequence: CDR1 LGHDT, CDR2 YNNKEL (reference sequence). With 2 bases removed from V and 1 base from J, the gap between germline ends came to 8 bases. This CDR3 reads CASSQPPGQETQYF. Incomplete CDR3 DNA: TGTGCCAGCAGCCAACCGCCAGGCCAAGAGACC.

This clone occurred a few times. The CDR3 is cut off 3 residues early in the read; its end comes from the germline J gene. This rearrangement joins TRBV11-3 to TRBJ1-1; D uncertain. The CDR3 consists of 15 residues. V was pared by 0 bases and J by 4 bases, with 12 bases between. The germline V gene encodes CDR1 SGHNT and CDR2 YENEEA. CDR3 protein: CASSLDSGSGTEAFF. CDR3 bases read: TGTGCCAGCAGCTTAGATTCGGGTAGTGGCACTGAA. The whole variable domain, filled in from reference TRBV11-3 and TRBJ1-1, reads EAGVVQSPRYKIIEKKQPVAFWCNPISGHNTLYWYLQNLGQGPELLIRYENEEAVDDSQLPKDRFSAERLKGVDSTLKIQPAELGDSAVYLCASSLDSGSGTEAFFGQGTRLTVV.

At least ten counts were recorded for this clone. The CDR3 end falls 3 residues outside the read, so it is completed with the germline J gene. V and J are TRBV20-1 and TRBJ2-3; possibly TRBD2 for D (6 bases). V was trimmed by 1 base and J by 2 bases, leaving 13 bases between them. CDR3 length: 15 residues. From germline, CDR1 is DFQATT and CDR2 SNEGSKA (reference sequence). The covered CDR3 bases are TGCAGTGCTAGAGGACGGGCGGGATACACAGATACG. Protein product: CSARGRAGYTDT. The full-length CDR3 reads as CSARGRAGYTDTQYF.

Details on this clone: This may arise from a read error, as a much more abundant clone is one base away. This CDR3 reads CASSEEPTVNQPQYF. CDR3 DNA (partial): TGTGCCAGCAGTGAAGAGCCGACTGTTAATCAGCCG. The chain has TRBV6-1 and TRBJ2-3; D gene uncertain. The read ends 3 residues early relative to the CDR3; the germline J gene fills the gap. The CDR3 is 15 amino acids. Germline V CDR1 and CDR2: MNHNS, SASEGT.

Ten or more counts support this clone. Read data end 3 residues before the CDR3 end; the end is taken from the germline J gene. This chain links TRBV29-1 with TRBJ2-3, with 10 bases identical to TRBD2. V lost 0 bases, J lost 5 bases, and 8 bases stayed unmatched. CDR1 SQVTM and CDR2 ANQGSEA come from the germline V gene. This CDR3 contains 16 residues. The CDR3 DNA, read in part, is TGCAGCGTTGAAGATCCTAGCGGGAGCTGGGTAGATACG. It translates to CSVEDPSGSWVDT. The whole CDR3 reads CSVEDPSGSWVDTQYF.

In this sample, this clone turned up many times. Coverage ceases 3 residues before the CDR3 finishes, and the germline J gene fills in the end. The chain is built from TRBV19 and TRBJ2-2; D is ambiguous. The germline V gene encodes CDR1 LNHDA and CDR2 SQIVND (reference sequence). There are 13 residues in the CDR3. The germline V and J ends were trimmed by 0 bases and 4 bases, with 3 bases remaining between them. The CDR3 protein is CASSIDGTGELFF. The covered CDR3 bases are TGTGCCAGTAGTATAGACGGCACCGGGGAG. Filled out from reference TRBV19 and TRBJ2-2, the complete variable domain reads DGGITQSPKYLFRKEGQNVTLSCEQNLNHDAMYWYRQDPGQGLRLIYYSQIVNDFQKGDIAEGYSVSREKKESFPLTVTSAQKNPTAFYLCASSIDGTGELFFGEGSRLTVL.

This clone was seen many times. The read gets to within 3 residues of the CDR3 end, and the germline J gene fills in the rest. The rearrangement links TRBV20-1 to TRBJ1-2; a weak D match, TRBD1 (5 bases). CDR1 and CDR2 (germline): DFQATT, SNEGSKA (reference sequence). Trimming stripped 0 bases from V and 4 bases from J, with 9 bases between. The CDR3 has 13 residues. The sequenced CDR3 bases are TGCAGTGCTAGAGAGTCAGGGATCTATGGC. This codes for CSARESGIYG. The complete CDR3 protein is CSARESGIYGYTF.